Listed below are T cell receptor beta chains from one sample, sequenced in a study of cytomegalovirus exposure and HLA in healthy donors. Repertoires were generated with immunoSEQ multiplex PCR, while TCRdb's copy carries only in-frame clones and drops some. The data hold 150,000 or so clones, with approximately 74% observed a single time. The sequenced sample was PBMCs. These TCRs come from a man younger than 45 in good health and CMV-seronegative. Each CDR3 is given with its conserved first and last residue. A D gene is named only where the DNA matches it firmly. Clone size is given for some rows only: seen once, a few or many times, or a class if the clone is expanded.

cdr3_aa: CASRAGGYTEAFF
cdr3_nt: TGTGCCAGCAGAGCAGGGGGGTACACTGAAGCTTTCTTT
d_call: TRBD1
v_call: TRBV28
j_call: TRBJ1-1
clone_size: NA

cdr3_aa: CASRLGLQGGNTEAFF
cdr3_nt: TGTGCCAGCAGGTTAGGGTTACAGGGGGGTAACACTGAAGCTTTCTTT
d_call: TRBD1
v_call: TRBV7-2
j_call: TRBJ1-1
clone_size: NA

cdr3_aa: CASSPGTSGVTGELFF
cdr3_nt: TGTGCCAGCAGCCCCGGGACTAGCGGGGTCACCGGGGAGCTGTTTTTT
d_call: TRBD2
v_call: TRBV11-2
j_call: TRBJ2-2
clone_size: NA

cdr3_aa: CASSVAAANTEAFF
cdr3_nt: TGTGCCAGCAGCGTAGCTGCGGCGAACACTGAAGCTTTCTTT
d_call: NA
v_call: TRBV9
j_call: TRBJ1-1
clone_size: NA

cdr3_aa: CAWSSGQYSNQPQNF
cdr3_nt: TGTGCCTGGAGCTCCGGACAGTATAGCAATCAGCCCCAGAATTTT
d_call: NA
v_call: TRBV30
j_call: TRBJ1-5
clone_size: NA

cdr3_aa: CASTERGTNEKLFF
cdr3_nt: TGTGCCAGCACCGAACGGGGGACTAATGAAAAACTGTTTTTT
d_call: NA
v_call: TRBV2
j_call: TRBJ1-4
clone_size: few

cdr3_aa: CASSQGGQRTNTEAFF
cdr3_nt: TGTGCCAGCAGCCAAGGGGGGCAGCGCACGAACACTGAAGCTTTCTTT
d_call: NA
v_call: TRBV14
j_call: TRBJ1-1
clone_size: NA

cdr3_aa: CASSAWDSGQETQYF
cdr3_nt: TGTGCCAGCTCTGCCTGGGACAGTGGACAAGAGACCCAGTACTTC
d_call: TRBD1
v_call: TRBV18
j_call: TRBJ2-5
clone_size: NA

cdr3_aa: CADGEVGNTEAFF
cdr3_nt: TGTGCGGACGGGGAGGTGGGGAACACTGAAGCTTTCTTT
d_call: NA
v_call: TRBV19
j_call: TRBJ1-1
clone_size: NA

cdr3_aa: CAWSGSGGQPQHF
cdr3_nt: TGTGCCTGGAGTGGTTCAGGAGGCCAGCCCCAGCATTTT
d_call: NA
v_call: TRBV30
j_call: TRBJ1-5
clone_size: NA

cdr3_aa: CASSLDGRETQYF
cdr3_nt: TGCGCCAGCAGCTTGGACGGGAGGGAGACCCAGTACTTC
d_call: TRBD2
v_call: TRBV5-1
j_call: TRBJ2-5
clone_size: NA

cdr3_aa: CASSYASVPDTQYF
cdr3_nt: TGTGCCAGCAGTTATGCTAGCGTCCCAGATACGCAGTATTTT
d_call: NA
v_call: TRBV6-6
j_call: TRBJ2-3
clone_size: NA

cdr3_aa: CASSLGLDSPLHF
cdr3_nt: TGTGCCAGCAGCTTAGGGCTGGATTCACCCCTCCACTTT
d_call: NA
v_call: TRBV7-9
j_call: TRBJ1-6
clone_size: few

cdr3_aa: CASSGGQGGRPQHF
cdr3_nt: TGTGCCAGCAGTGGGGGACAGGGGGGTCGGCCCCAGCATTTT
d_call: TRBD1
v_call: TRBV28
j_call: TRBJ1-5
clone_size: NA

cdr3_aa: CASSLWSGGAAAKNIQYF
cdr3_nt: TGTGCCAGCAGCTTGTGGAGCGGGGGGGCCGCGGCCAAAAACATTCAGTACTTC
d_call: TRBD2
v_call: TRBV5-4
j_call: TRBJ2-4
clone_size: few

cdr3_aa: CAISGTLNSPLHF
cdr3_nt: TGTGCCATCTCCGGGACTCTTAATTCACCCCTCCACTTT
d_call: NA
v_call: TRBV10-3
j_call: TRBJ1-6
clone_size: NA